The 6 T cell receptor beta chains below were found in one sample sequenced in a study of shared clonotypes between healthy human individuals. The table came from immunoSEQ multiplex PCR; TCRdb's copy has only in-frame clones and leaves some out. The sample lists 550,000 to 800,000 clones, around 74% seen once, with roughly 1.7% in the top ten. The specimen was memory CD4+ T cells sorted from blood. Specified subset: CD45RA-negative fraction. These receptors all stem from a woman aged 30 to 39 in good health.

A single count supports this clone. This chain joins TRBV5-1 and TRBJ2-7; tentatively, D is TRBD1 or TRBD2 (5 bases each). The germline CDR1 and CDR2 sequences are SGHRS and YFSETQ. The CDR3 is 16 residues long. V dropped 0 bases and J dropped 0 bases, with 13 bases sitting between them. Here the CDR3 DNA reads TGCGCCAGCAGCTTGGCCCCGGGACCGAGCTCCTACGAGCAGTACTTC. This sequence encodes CASSLAPGPSSYEQYF.

This rearrangement joins TRBV28 to TRBJ1-3, with D possibly being TRBD1 (5 bases). CDR1 and CDR2 (germline): MDHEN, SYDVKM. V was pared by 5 bases and J by 4 bases, with 15 bases between. CDR3 size: 15 residues. CDR3 DNA sequence: TGTGCCAGCAGTCTCGGGACTTTACACGGAAACACCATATATTTT. Protein sequence: CASSLGTLHGNTIYF.

J is TRBJ1-1 and V is TRBV7-9, with a tentative D call TRBD1 (6 bases). This CDR3 has 16 residues. With 2 bases removed from V and 7 bases from J, the gap between germline ends came to 20 bases. Germline loops: CDR1 SEHNR, CDR2 FQNEAQ (reference sequence). This chain's CDR3 is CASSLRGRPGGGEAFF. The CDR3 DNA reads TGTGCCAGCAGCTTACGGGGGCGCCCCGGAGGGGGTGAAGCTTTCTTT.

The CDR3 bases are TGTGCCAGCAGTACTGGACAGGGAGCCAGCAATCAGCCCCAGCATTTT. It translates to CASSTGQGASNQPQHF. The J gene is TRBJ1-5, the V gene TRBV28, with 8 bases identical to TRBD1. CDR1 is MDHEN, CDR2 SYDVKM, per germline. The CDR3 totals 16 residues. Germline trimming cut 5 bases from V and 1 base from J; bases unmatched to any gene: 7.

The chain couples TRBV7-2 to TRBJ2-5; 8 bases map to TRBD2. This CDR3 has 13 residues. With 5 bases clipped from V and 7 bases from J, the junction kept 6 bases outside the gene matches. Germline V gene data show CDR1 as SGHTA and CDR2 as FQGNSA. The DNA for the CDR3 is TGTGCCAGCAGCCGGGGACTAGTGGGGACCCAGTACTTC. It is translated as CASSRGLVGTQYF.

This clone was observed once. This may stem from a read error, because a much larger clone lies one nucleotide away. Other DNA sequences in this sample translate to the same CDR3. The chain has TRBV27 and TRBJ2-2; D is undetermined. The CDR3 is made up of 13 amino acids. Germline assignment: CDR1 MNHEY and CDR2 SMNVEV (reference sequence). V lost 2 bases, J lost 3 bases, and 4 bases lay in between. CDR3 protein: CASSLGDTGELFF. The CDR3 DNA reads TGTGCCAGCAGTTTAGGCGACACCGGGGAGCTGTTTTTT.